Detailed here is one T cell receptor (beta chain). The antigen is unknown. The entry originates in a study of OX40 agonist ivuxolimab in advanced cancers. Study-level information: Patients were given ivuxolimab, an antibody that agonizes OX40 (CD134). Study-wide points: Expanded clones were, on average, more numerous in CD8+ T cells than in CD4+. The CD4+ and CD8+ T cells in the blood had expanded clonally by week 6 at 0.1 to 3.0 mg/kg.

The protocol was immunoSEQ multiplex PCR, while the TCRdb copy is restricted to in-frame clones and leaves out a portion. The table lists 40,000 or so clones, around 89% of them singletons. This receptor was obtained from an adult with an advanced solid tumor such as melanoma, head and neck, liver or kidney cancer. This specimen consisted of CD4+ or CD8+ T cells sorted from blood, obtained in a trial of the OX40 agonist ivuxolimab.

This CDR3 is CASRDDREAGYTF. In DNA form, the CDR3 reads TGTGCCAGCAGGGACGACAGGGAGGCAGGCTACACCTTC. This chain connects TRBV2 to TRBJ1-2, with 7 bases matching TRBD1. The CDR3 extends over 13 amino acids. Losses at the gene ends were 6 bases for V and 8 bases for J; bases not matched to a gene: 9. Germline loops: CDR1 SNHLY, CDR2 FYNNEI.